This T cell receptor beta chain came from a study of control samples from healthy donors and cancer patients. The germline gives CDR1 SNHLY, CDR2 FYNNEI. Trimming cost V 6 bases and J 0 bases, with 11 bases left between them. The CDR3 spans 14 residues. Assay: immunoSEQ multiplex PCR; the TCRdb copy retains only in-frame clones and omits some. The table records about 220,000 clones, roughly 94% of them present only once. The V and J genes are TRBV2 and TRBJ1-1, with a tentative D call TRBD1 (5 bases). The sample comprised blood. This TCR came from a man aged 45 to 65 in good health. The CDR3 here is CASRGDGMNTEAFF. In DNA, the CDR3 is TGTGCCAGCAGGGGGGACGGAATGAACACTGAAGCTTTCTTT.